The rows below give T cell receptor beta chains drawn from one sample of a study of blood T cell repertoires in COVID-19. Data came from immunoSEQ multiplex PCR; TCRdb stores just in-frame clones and leaves some out. The repertoire has around 50,000 clones, about 89% of them found once; the top ten carry roughly 15%. The sequencing sample was made of peripheral blood. These receptors came from a man in his 60s with active or convalescent COVID-19. The CDR3 runs from the conserved cysteine through the conserved F or W. Each record gives: clone size, V gene, D gene, J gene, CDR3 DNA, CDR3 protein. A D gene is named only where the DNA matches it firmly. The size field is filled for only some rows; it gives once, few, many or a size class.

>.|TRBV5-6|.|TRBJ1-2
TGTGCCAGCAGCTTGTGGCAGGGCTCTGGCTACACCTTC
CASSLWQGSGYTF
>.|TRBV24-1|TRBD1|TRBJ2-3
TGTGCCACCGAGGACAGGGTATCCGATACGCAGTATTTT
CATEDRVSDTQYF
>.|TRBV18|TRBD1|TRBJ1-3
TGTGCCAGCTCACGGGGGACAGGGGCTGGAAACACCATATATTTT
CASSRGTGAGNTIYF
>.|TRBV15|.|TRBJ1-2
TGTGCCACCAGCACCAGCTCGGGTTTCCACTATGGCTACACCTTC
CATSTSSGFHYGYTF
>.|TRBV19|TRBD1|TRBJ1-1
TGTGCCAGTAGTAGGCCCGGGACAGGGGGCAATCGGAACACTGAAGCTTTCTTT
CASSRPGTGGNRNTEAFF
>.|TRBV30|TRBD1|TRBJ1-3
TGTGCCTGGAGTGGGACAGGGCTGGACACCATATATTTT
CAWSGTGLDTIYF
>.|TRBV27|.|TRBJ2-3
TGTGCCAGCAGTTTATCCTCTGTTGGGGGCGCAGATACGCAGTATTTT
CASSLSSVGGADTQYF
>.|TRBV19|TRBD1|TRBJ1-4
TGTGCCAGTAGTGACAGGGGACTAAATGAAAAACTGTTTTTT
CASSDRGLNEKLFF
>once|TRBV11-2|TRBD2|TRBJ2-3
TGTGCCAGCAGCTTAGTAGCCGGGACTAGGGGCACAGATACGCAGTATTTT
CASSLVAGTRGTDTQYF
>.|TRBV25-1|TRBD1|TRBJ2-7
TGTGCCAGCAGTGAGCCGGGACAGGGACCCTACGAGCAGTACTTC
CASSEPGQGPYEQYF
>.|TRBV19|TRBD1|TRBJ1-1
TGTGCCAGTAGTCCCCAGGGGGCGCGGGCGAACACTGAAGCTTTCTTT
CASSPQGARANTEAFF
>.|TRBV7-9|TRBD1|TRBJ1-2
TGTGCCAGCAGCTCTCAGACAGGGCGGGTTCAAGGCTACACCTTC
CASSSQTGRVQGYTF
>.|TRBV6-6|.|TRBJ2-5
TGTGCCAGCAGCCCCCTCAGGGAACAAGAGACCCAGTACTTC
CASSPLREQETQYF
>.|TRBV5-1|.|TRBJ1-4
TGCGCCAGCAGCTTGCGAGTTAATGAAAAACTGTTTTTT
CASSLRVNEKLFF
>.|TRBV7-9|.|TRBJ1-1
TGTGCCAGCAGCCCAGAAGTGAACACTGAAGCTTTCTTT
CASSPEVNTEAFF
>once|TRBV6-1|TRBD1|TRBJ1-6
TGTGCCAGCAGTGAGGAGGGACAGGGAAAATCACCCCTCCACTTT
CASSEEGQGKSPLHF
>.|TRBV3-1/TRBV3-2|.|TRBJ2-7
TGTGCCAGCACGCAGGGGGGCGAGCAGTACTTC
CASTQGGEQYF
>.|TRBV19|.|TRBJ1-1
TGTGCCAGTAGTATTAGCGCAGATTGGAACACTGAAGCTTTCTTT
CASSISADWNTEAFF
>.|TRBV9|.|TRBJ2-7
TGTGCCAGCAGCGTAGGACCTGTCGGGGACTACGAGCAGTACTTC
CASSVGPVGDYEQYF
>.|TRBV3-1/TRBV3-2|.|TRBJ1-2
TGTGCCAGCAGCCAAAAGGGAGGTTCGGGGGGCTACACCTTC
CASSQKGGSGGYTF
>.|TRBV7-2|TRBD1|TRBJ1-6
TGTGCCAGCAGCTTCGGGACAGGGGGATCACCCCTCCACTTT
CASSFGTGGSPLHF
>.|TRBV5-6|.|TRBJ1-2
TGTGCCAGCAGCTTGGGGACAAACTACTATGGCTACACCTTC
CASSLGTNYYGYTF
>few|TRBV25-1|TRBD1|TRBJ1-3
TGTGCCACCTCCCCGAGGGACAGGGCTGGAAACACCATATATTTT
CATSPRDRAGNTIYF
>.|TRBV28|TRBD2|TRBJ2-7
TGTGCCAGCAGTTTAGGGGGGGGCGAGCAGTACTTC
CASSLGGGEQYF
>.|TRBV2|.|TRBJ2-3
TGTGCCAGCAGTGAGGTAGCGCGTTCTAGCACAGATACGCAGTATTTT
CASSEVARSSTDTQYF
>.|TRBV18|.|TRBJ2-3
TGTGCCAGCTCACCAGGCGGTAGCACAGATACGCAGTATTTT
CASSPGGSTDTQYF
>once|TRBV5-6|TRBD1|TRBJ1-5
TGTGCCAGCAGCCTGGGGGACAGGGCTCATCAGCCCCAGCATTTT
CASSLGDRAHQPQHF
>few|TRBV19|TRBD2|TRBJ2-1
TGTGCCAGTAGTATAGGCGGACTAGCGGGGGTTGAGCAGTTCTTC
CASSIGGLAGVEQFF
>.|TRBV10-3|.|TRBJ2-3
TGTGCCACCGGGCCAGACAGACTCACAGATACGCAGTATTTT
CATGPDRLTDTQYF
>.|TRBV28|TRBD1|TRBJ2-1
TGTGCCAGCCGGGACAGAGATTACAATGAGCAGTTCTTC
CASRDRDYNEQFF
>.|TRBV5-1|.|TRBJ2-3
TGCGCCAGCAGCTTAATATCCACAGATACGCAGTATTTT
CASSLISTDTQYF
>.|TRBV2|.|TRBJ1-1
TGTGCCAGCATTCTGACAGAGAACACTGAAGCTTTCTTT
CASILTENTEAFF
>once|TRBV28|TRBD1|TRBJ1-2
TGTGCCAGCACCCAGGGACAGGGGGCGAACTATGGCTACACCTTC
CASTQGQGANYGYTF
>few|TRBV5-1|TRBD2|TRBJ2-1
TGCGCCAGCAGCCCTAGCGGGAGCTCCTACAATGAGCAGTTCTTC
CASSPSGSSYNEQFF
>.|TRBV28|TRBD1|TRBJ1-2
TGTGCCAGCACCCTCAGGGGGGAGGGCTACACCTTC
CASTLRGEGYTF
>.|TRBV18|.|TRBJ2-1
TGTGCCAGCTCCCCGATGATGAGGGAAGGACACAATGAGCAGTTCTTC
CASSPMMREGHNEQFF
>.|TRBV24-1|TRBD1|TRBJ2-5
TGTGCCACCAGTGATACGGACAGGGATAACCAAGAGACCCAGTACTTC
CATSDTDRDNQETQYF
>.|TRBV6-5|.|TRBJ1-1
TGTGCCAGCAGTCCCCAGTTCGGGGGAGGTTTCTTT
CASSPQFGGGFF
>.|TRBV7-2|TRBD2|TRBJ2-3
TGTGCCAGCAGCTTAACGGGAGGGGTCTCAGATACGCAGTATTTT
CASSLTGGVSDTQYF
>.|TRBV30|.|TRBJ1-1
TGTGCCTGGAGGCCGCGGCAGAACACTGAAGCTTTCTTT
CAWRPRQNTEAFF
>.|TRBV7-3|.|TRBJ1-1
TGTGCCAGCAGCTTAATGCCGGGGACTGAAGCTTTCTTT
CASSLMPGTEAFF
>.|TRBV9|TRBD1|TRBJ2-7
TGTGCCAGCAGCGTAGGGTCAGGGGGCGTTTGGGACGAGCAGTACTTC
CASSVGSGGVWDEQYF
>.|TRBV3-1/TRBV3-2|.|TRBJ2-5
TGTGCCAGCAGCCAAGCAGGGGAACAAGAGACCCAGTACTTC
CASSQAGEQETQYF
>.|TRBV5-1|TRBD1|TRBJ1-1
TGCGCCAGCAGCGGGGGACAGGGGGAGACTGAAGCTTTCTTT
CASSGGQGETEAFF
>.|TRBV18|.|TRBJ1-1
TGTGCCAGCTCGACGATTCAGGGTGCCAACACTGAAGCTTTCTTT
CASSTIQGANTEAFF
>.|TRBV18|TRBD1|TRBJ1-2
TGTGCCAGCTCACCACCGATGACAGGGGTCGGCTACACCTTC
CASSPPMTGVGYTF
>.|TRBV28|TRBD1|TRBJ2-7
TGTGCCAGCAGCGCCGGGACAGGGGTGGACGAGCAGTACTTC
CASSAGTGVDEQYF
>.|TRBV7-8|TRBD1|TRBJ2-3
TGTGCCAGCAGCTTAGAGGAGACAGGGGGCGCAGATACGCAGTATTTT
CASSLEETGGADTQYF
>.|TRBV20-1|.|TRBJ1-2
TGCAGTGCTACAGGGTTACATGGCTACACCTTC
CSATGLHGYTF
>.|TRBV18|.|TRBJ1-1
TGTGCCAGCTCACAGGACAGAAACACTGAAGCTTTCTTT
CASSQDRNTEAFF
>.|TRBV7-9|TRBD2|TRBJ2-3
TGTGCCAGCAGCTTCCTAGCGGGAGGTAGCACAGATACGCAGTATTTT
CASSFLAGGSTDTQYF
>.|TRBV7-2|.|TRBJ1-2
TGTGCCAGCAGCTATAATTCCGGGAACCCTAACTATGGCTACACCTTC
CASSYNSGNPNYGYTF
>few|TRBV5-1|.|TRBJ1-4
TGCGCCAGCAGCTTGGCGCAGGAAGGCGAAAAACTGTTTTTT
CASSLAQEGEKLFF
>.|TRBV6-4|TRBD2|TRBJ2-3
TGTGCCAGCAGTGACTCGCGGGGGGGCCAAGATACGCAGTATTTT
CASSDSRGGQDTQYF
>.|TRBV29-1|.|TRBJ1-1
TGCAGCGGCCCGAGGAGGAACACTGAAGCTTTCTTT
CSGPRRNTEAFF
>.|TRBV7-2|.|TRBJ1-6
TGTGCCAGCAGCTTAGATAGAAATTCACCCCTCCACTTT
CASSLDRNSPLHF
>.|TRBV5-1|.|TRBJ1-1
TGCGCCAGCAGCTCCCGAACAGCGAACACTGAAGCTTTCTTT
CASSSRTANTEAFF
>.|TRBV7-3|.|TRBJ1-1
TGTGCCAGCAGCTTAGTTATAGAGGGAGCAGCTTTCTTT
CASSLVIEGAAFF